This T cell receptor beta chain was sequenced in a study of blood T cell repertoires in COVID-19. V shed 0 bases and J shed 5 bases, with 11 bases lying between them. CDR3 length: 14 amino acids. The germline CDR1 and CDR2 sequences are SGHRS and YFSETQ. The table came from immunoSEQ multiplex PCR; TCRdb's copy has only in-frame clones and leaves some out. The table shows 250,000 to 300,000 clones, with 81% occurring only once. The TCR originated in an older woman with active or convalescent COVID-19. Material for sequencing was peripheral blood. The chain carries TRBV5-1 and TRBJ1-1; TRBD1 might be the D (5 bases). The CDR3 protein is CASSLALGGTEAFF. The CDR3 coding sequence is TGCGCCAGCAGCTTGGCCCTTGGGGGGACTGAAGCTTTCTTT.